The sample holds a few counts of the clone carrying this TCR beta chain. Its antigen is currently unknown. This table comes from immunoSEQ multiplex PCR, and its TCRdb copy is limited to in-frame clones, with some not included. The sample holds more than 9,000 clones; 54% are singletons and the top ten take more than 8.5%. This record belongs to a study of STAT3 mutations in large granular lymphocyte leukemia. The overall study: Roughly half the longitudinally sequenced T-LGLL patients had canonical STAT3 mutations.

Findings of the study overall: In T-cell large granular lymphocyte leukemia, about half of patients showed multiple immunodominant subclonotypes. Samples missed the first appearance of the clone. In several patients, dominant TCR clone burden exceeded STAT3 mutant burden.

Sequenced: peripheral blood mononuclear cells. The receptor's source is a boy younger than 18 with T-cell large granular lymphocyte leukemia. Some clones in this sample may be carry-over from other donors' samples.

The DNA for the CDR3 is TGTGCCAGCAGCTTTAGCGGGATAGTCTACGAGCAGTACTTC. Its translation: CASSFSGIVYEQYF. The chain recombines TRBV7-2 with TRBJ2-7, with 8 bases identical to TRBD2. Trimming cost V 3 bases and J 3 bases; bases outside gene matches: 4. Per the germline V gene, CDR1 is SGHTA and CDR2 is FQGNSA. The CDR3 is 14 amino acids.